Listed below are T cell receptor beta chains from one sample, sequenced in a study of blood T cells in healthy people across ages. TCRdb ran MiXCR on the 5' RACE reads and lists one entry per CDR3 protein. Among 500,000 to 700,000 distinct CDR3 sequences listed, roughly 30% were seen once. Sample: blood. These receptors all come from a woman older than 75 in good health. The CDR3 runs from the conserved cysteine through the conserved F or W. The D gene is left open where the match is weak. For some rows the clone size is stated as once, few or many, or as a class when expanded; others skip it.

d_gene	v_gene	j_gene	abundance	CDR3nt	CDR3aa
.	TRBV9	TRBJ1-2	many	TGTGCCAGCGCAGGGGATTATTACGGCTACACCTTC	CASAGDYYGYTF
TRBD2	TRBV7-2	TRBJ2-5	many	TGTGCCAGCAGCCAAGGAAGTCGTTCGGGGGGACAAGAGACCCAGTACTTC	CASSQGSRSGGQETQYF
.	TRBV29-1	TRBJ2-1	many	TGCAGCGTTGTTCGGCGGGGACGGGCCAATGAGCAGTTCTTC	CSVVRRGRANEQFF
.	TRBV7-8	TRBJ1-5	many	TGTGCCAGCAGCTTAGCGGCCAATCGAAATCAGCCCCAGCATTTT	CASSLAANRNQPQHF
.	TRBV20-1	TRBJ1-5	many	TGCAGTGCACGAACAGGCAGGGCTTTCGGCAATCAGCCCCAGCATTTT	CSARTGRAFGNQPQHF
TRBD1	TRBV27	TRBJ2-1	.	TGTGCCAGCAAGCCGGGACAGGGACGCTATGAGCAGTTCTTC	CASKPGQGRYEQFF
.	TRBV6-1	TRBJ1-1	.	TGTGCCAGCTGGGCAAGGAGCAGAATCACTGAAGCTTTCTTT	CASWARSRITEAFF
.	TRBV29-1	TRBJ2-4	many	TGCAGCGCCGGGACTCCGCCGCCCAAAAACATTCAGTACTTC	CSAGTPPPKNIQYF
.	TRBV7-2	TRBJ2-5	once	TGTGCCAGCAGCTCCCGCACGGGCGGGGTCCAAGAGACCCAGTACTTC	CASSSRTGGVQETQYF
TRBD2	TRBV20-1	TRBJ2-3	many	TGCAGTGCTAGTTCTAGCGGGGTGACAGATACGCAGTATTTT	CSASSSGVTDTQYF
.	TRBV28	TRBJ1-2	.	TGTGCCAGCAGTTTGGCCGGGCCCGACAGCTACACCTTC	CASSLAGPDSYTF
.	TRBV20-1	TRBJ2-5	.	TGCAGTGCTACCCTGACGGGGCGGCAAGAGACCCAGTACTTC	CSATLTGRQETQYF
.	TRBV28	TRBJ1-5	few	TGTGCCAGCAGCCTTTCAGGGGAGAATCAGCCCCAGCATTTT	CASSLSGENQPQHF
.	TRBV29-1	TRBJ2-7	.	TGCAGCGTCTCATTAGGGTCCCACGAGCAGTACTTC	CSVSLGSHEQYF
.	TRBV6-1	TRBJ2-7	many	TGTGCCAGCAGTGAAGCCGACAAATACGAGCAGTACTTC	CASSEADKYEQYF
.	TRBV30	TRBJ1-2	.	TGTGCCTGGAGCGTGACGAGGAACTATGGCTACACCTTC	CAWSVTRNYGYTF
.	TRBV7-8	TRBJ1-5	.	TGTGCCAGCAGCGCTCAAGACGGGGGGGGTCAGCCCCAGCATTTT	CASSAQDGGGQPQHF
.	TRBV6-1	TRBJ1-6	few	TGTGCCAGCAGTGACGTGGTAGGGGCACGGTCACCCCTCCACTTT	CASSDVVGARSPLHF
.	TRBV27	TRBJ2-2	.	TGTGCCAGCAGTTTTTGGGTTAACACCGGGGAGCTGTTTTTT	CASSFWVNTGELFF
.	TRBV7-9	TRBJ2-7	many	TGTGCCAGCAGCCTAATCGGTGGGGCCTACGAGCAGTACTTC	CASSLIGGAYEQYF
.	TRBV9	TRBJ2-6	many	TGTGCCAGCAGCGTCTTTAGCTCTGGGGCCAACGTCCTGACTTTC	CASSVFSSGANVLTF
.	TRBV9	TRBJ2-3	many	TGTGCCAGCAGCACAGCGGCAGGGACAGATACGCAGTATTTT	CASSTAAGTDTQYF
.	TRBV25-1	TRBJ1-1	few	TGTGCCAGCAGTGATCAGGGCACGAACACTGAAGCTTTCTTT	CASSDQGTNTEAFF
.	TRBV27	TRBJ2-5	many	TGTGCCAGCAGTTATTCGAGGGCGTGGGAGACCCAGTACTTC	CASSYSRAWETQYF
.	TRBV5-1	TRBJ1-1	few	TGCGCCAGCAGCTTCGGATCAGGGGCTAGGGTCACTGAAGCTTTCTTT	CASSFGSGARVTEAFF
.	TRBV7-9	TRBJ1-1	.	TGTGCCAGCAGCTTGAGGACAACGAACACTGAAGCTTTCTTT	CASSLRTTNTEAFF
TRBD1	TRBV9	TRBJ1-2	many	TGTGCCAGCAGCGCCTCAAGGACAGGGGGAAACTATGGCTACACCTTC	CASSASRTGGNYGYTF
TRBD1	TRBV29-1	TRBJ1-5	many	TGCAGCGTTGTACAGGGGTCTTCTAATCAGCCCCAGCATTTT	CSVVQGSSNQPQHF
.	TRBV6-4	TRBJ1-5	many	TGTGCCAGCAGTGAAACTTTCCCTCCCCCCGGCAATCAGCCCCAGCATTTT	CASSETFPPPGNQPQHF
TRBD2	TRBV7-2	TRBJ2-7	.	TGTGCCAGCAGCTCAGCGGGGGGGCCCCAATATTCCCAGTACTTC	CASSSAGGPQYSQYF
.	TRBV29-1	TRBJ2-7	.	TGCAGCGCCGCGGACGGGTTCTCCGAGCAGTACTTC	CSAADGFSEQYF
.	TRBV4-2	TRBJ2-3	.	TGTGCCAGCAGCCAAGAGTCTGGACGGTGGAGGACAGATACGCAGTATTTT	CASSQESGRWRTDTQYF
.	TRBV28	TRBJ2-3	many	TGTGCCAGCAGTTCCCCAGCGAAGTCTAGCACAGATACGCAGTATTTT	CASSSPAKSSTDTQYF
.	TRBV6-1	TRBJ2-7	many	TGTGCCAGCAGTGCCGGGACTGACTCCTCCTACGAGCAGTACTTC	CASSAGTDSSYEQYF
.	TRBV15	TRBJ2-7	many	TGTGCCACCAGCAGAGATAGGGGACCCTACTACGAGCAGTACTTC	CATSRDRGPYYEQYF
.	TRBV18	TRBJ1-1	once	TGTGCCAGCTCAAAAACGGACACTGAAGTTTTCTTT	CASSKTDTEVFF
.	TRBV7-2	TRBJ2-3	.	TGTGCCAGCAGCTTAGGGTCGAGCGTTCGTACAGATACGCAGTATTTT	CASSLGSSVRTDTQYF
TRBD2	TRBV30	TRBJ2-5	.	TGTGCCTGGGGATCCAAATCCCAAGCGGGGGGCTTTCGGTATGAGCAGTACTTC	CAWGSKSQAGGFRYEQYF
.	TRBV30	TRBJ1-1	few	TGTGCCTGTAGTAGGGGGGAGGTTGCCACTGAAGCTTTCTTT	CACSRGEVATEAFF
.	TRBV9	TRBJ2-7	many	TGTGCCAGCAGCGTAGACCACGATCAAGGCCTACTCTACGAGCAGTACTTC	CASSVDHDQGLLYEQYF
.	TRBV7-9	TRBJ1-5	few	TGTGCCAGCAGCTTTCTGAGTGACAATCAGCCCCAGCATTTT	CASSFLSDNQPQHF
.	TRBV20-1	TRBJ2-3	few	TGCAGTGCTAGTTCAATATGGGGGGAGGCAGATACGCAGTATTTT	CSASSIWGEADTQYF
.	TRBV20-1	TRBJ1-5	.	TGCAGTGCTGTCAGAGGTGTTTCTAGCAATCAGCCCCAGCATTTT	CSAVRGVSSNQPQHF
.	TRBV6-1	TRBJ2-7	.	TGTGCAGGCGGGGCAGGTGAATACTACGAGCAGTACTTC	CAGGAGEYYEQYF
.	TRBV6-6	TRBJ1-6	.	TGTGCCAGCAGCCTGGGGCGGCTAGAGGGTTCACCCCTCCACTTT	CASSLGRLEGSPLHF
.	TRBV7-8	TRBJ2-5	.	TGTGCCAGCAGCTCATCATACAAAGAGACTCAGTACTTC	CASSSSYKETQYF
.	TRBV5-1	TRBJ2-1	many	TGCGCCAGCAGCGCCCGGGACTCCTACAATGAGCAGTTCTTC	CASSARDSYNEQFF
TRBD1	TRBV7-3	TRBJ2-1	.	TGTGCCAGCAGCCCCAACCTGGAGACAGGGGTTGAACAGTTCTTC	CASSPNLETGVEQFF
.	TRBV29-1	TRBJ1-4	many	TGCAGCGTTGGGGTGGGTATGGGAGAAAAACTGTTTTTT	CSVGVGMGEKLFF